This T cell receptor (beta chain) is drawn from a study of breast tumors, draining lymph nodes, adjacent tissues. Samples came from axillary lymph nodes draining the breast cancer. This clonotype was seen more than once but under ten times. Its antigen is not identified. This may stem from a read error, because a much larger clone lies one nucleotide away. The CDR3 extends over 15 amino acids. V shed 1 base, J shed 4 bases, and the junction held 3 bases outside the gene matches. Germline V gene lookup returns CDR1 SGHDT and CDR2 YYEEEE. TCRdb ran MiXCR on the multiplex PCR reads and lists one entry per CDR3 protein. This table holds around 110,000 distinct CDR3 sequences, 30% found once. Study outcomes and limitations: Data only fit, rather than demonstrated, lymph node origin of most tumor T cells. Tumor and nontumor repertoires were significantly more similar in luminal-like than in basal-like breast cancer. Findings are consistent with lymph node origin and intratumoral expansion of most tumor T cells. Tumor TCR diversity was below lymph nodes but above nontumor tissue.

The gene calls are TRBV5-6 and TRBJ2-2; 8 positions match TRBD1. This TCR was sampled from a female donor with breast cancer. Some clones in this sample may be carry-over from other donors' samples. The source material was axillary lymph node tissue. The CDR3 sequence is CASSLIQGGTGELFF. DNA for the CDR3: TGTGCCAGCAGCTTGATACAGGGGGGCACCGGGGAGCTGTTTTTT.